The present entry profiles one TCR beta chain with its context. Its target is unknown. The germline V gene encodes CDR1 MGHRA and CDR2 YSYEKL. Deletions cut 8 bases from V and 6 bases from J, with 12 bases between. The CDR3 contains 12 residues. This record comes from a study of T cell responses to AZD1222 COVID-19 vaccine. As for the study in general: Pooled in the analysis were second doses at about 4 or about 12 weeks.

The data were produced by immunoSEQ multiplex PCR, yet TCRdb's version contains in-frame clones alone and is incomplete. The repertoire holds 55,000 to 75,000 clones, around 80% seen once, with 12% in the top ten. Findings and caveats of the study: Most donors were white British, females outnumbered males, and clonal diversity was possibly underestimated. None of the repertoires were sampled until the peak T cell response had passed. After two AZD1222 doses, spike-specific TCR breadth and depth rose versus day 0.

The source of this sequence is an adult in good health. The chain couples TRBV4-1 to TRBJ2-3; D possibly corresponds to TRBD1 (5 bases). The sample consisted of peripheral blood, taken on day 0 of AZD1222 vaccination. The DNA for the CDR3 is TGCGCCAGCGGGGCACCTCGCGATACGCAGTATTTT. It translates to CASGAPRDTQYF.